Reported below is one T cell receptor beta chain. Measured with immunoSEQ multiplex PCR; TCRdb has only the in-frame clones, and not every one. Counted here are about 70,000 clones, around three quarters occurring once; the ten biggest clones make up roughly a tenth. The sample is drawn from a study of radiotherapy plus CTLA-4 blockade in lung cancer. There are 16 residues in the CDR3. Germline-derived CDR1 and CDR2 are SGHAT and FQNNGV. After removal of 2 bases from V and 1 base from J, the junction contained 7 bases not matched to a gene. This receptor was identified in a human donor with non-small cell lung cancer who had a complete response to radiotherapy plus ipilimumab. This chain connects TRBV11-2 to TRBJ1-1; TRBD1 aligns across 7 bases. Sequencing was performed on peripheral blood, taken from a patient treated with radiotherapy plus ipilimumab. The DNA for the CDR3 is TGTGCCAGCAGCTTAAGGCCGGGACAGACGAACACTGAAGCTTTCTTT. Translation gives CASSLRPGQTNTEAFF.